This T cell receptor (beta chain) is from a study of blood T cells in healthy people across ages. General observations from the study: Observed TCR beta diversity per million T cells went down as age went up. This fall followed a roughly linear course with age.

The germline V gene encodes CDR1 MDHEN and CDR2 SYDVKM. V was clipped by 2 bases and J by 10 bases, with 9 bases between them. The CDR3 covers 12 residues. Primers used in a second PCR of about 6 to 11 cycles were a sample-barcoded 5' primer and a J-beta primer mix. CDR3-containing paired-end reads numbered at least 2.5 million in each sample. MiXCR, applied by TCRdb to the 5' RACE reads, yields one record per CDR3 protein. In the table there are 980,000 or so distinct CDR3 sequences, around 46% of which are singletons. A remark on this clonotype: Its cognate antigen is unknown.

The authors isolated at least 7 million PBMCs per sample. The sequenced sample was blood. The chain recombines TRBV28 with TRBJ2-1; D ambiguous. The clonotype originates from a man aged 30 to 39 in good health. The CDR3 DNA is TGTGCCAGCAGTTTACGGACCCTCGAGCAGTTCTTC. Translating it yields CASSLRTLEQFF.